The present TCR beta chain was sequenced within a study of shared clonotypes between healthy human individuals (dated by TCRdb to about 2020). The study in broad terms: Three men and a couple of women, aged 18 to 49 years, made up the cohort. To increase sequencing depth and limit assay-specific biases, different laboratories used diverse techniques to prepare libraries and sequence TCR repertoires. For each donor, CD4 naive and CD4 memory were each run on three plates, CD8 naive on two plates, and CD8 memory on one plate. Blood TCR repertoires of roughly 5 healthy adults were deeply sequenced to estimate repertoire size and the extent of clonotype sharing between individuals. Between about 0.9 and 8.9 billion PBMCs per donor were obtained by leukapheresis.

What the work shows at the level of the full study, not this receptor alone: Incomplete sequencing was indicated by rarefaction of sorted-subset datasets, despite the large sequencing depth. Naive subsets generally had larger estimated clonotype richness than memory subsets did. Sampling was restricted to blood, and TCR repertoires in tissues likely differ from the TCR repertoires found in blood. Pairwise subsampling indicated that sequencing depth was expected to affect the degree of clonotype sharing among donors. Because the study included a small number of donors, the genetic and exposure-history diversity represented was limited. Compared with non-shared clonotypes, clonotypes shared by all four sorted-subset donors had higher generation probabilities. When a handful of donors were compared, the shared fraction of clonotypes was around 5% for naive CD4, 3% to 4% for naive CD8, roughly 2.5% for memory CD4, and 0.35% to 0.4% for memory CD8.

Using the deep immunoSEQ assay, TCR CDR3 regions were amplified from genomic DNA by multiplex PCR. Extracted genomic DNA from each cell subset was distributed evenly across all wells of several immunoSEQ 96-well plates, and each plate was treated as a replicate. For sorted subsets, each replicate PCR was loaded with around 220 ng genomic DNA, equivalent to some 31,000 T cell genomes. Purified libraries were measured with a Qubit 3.0 fluorometer, size-checked on a Bioanalyzer 2100, and measured again with the KAPA Library Quantification kit. A separate single-read 150-cycle Illumina NextSeq 550 flow cell was used to sequence each immunoSEQ 96-well plate. Under the source paper's analysis protocol: Because only junctional sequences without quality scores were contained in the immunoSEQ output, filtering matching that applied to full-length reads could not be performed. To assign V/J genes and CDR3, sequences were annotated against IMGT germline references using PyIR, a Python wrapper for IgBLAST v1.9. Any read was removed if the V/J assignment was weak (E-value above 1e-6), the CDR3 was missing, or the read contained stop codons, out-of-frame junctions, or ambiguous translated residues. V3J clonotypes were defined by identical inferred V gene, J gene, and CDR3 amino acid sequence. To compute the percentage overlap between repertoires, the number of shared unique clonotypes was divided by the size of the smaller repertoire. Richness of each repertoire was evaluated using RTK rarefaction, the Chao1 estimator, and Recon v2.1 estimates of unobserved clonotypes. Generation probabilities were computed with OLGA for all TCRbeta clonotypes obtained by the gDNA method from a handful of donors. Imported from immuneACCESS, the table was reduced by TCRdb to in-frame sequences with V and J called. These copies leave out some clones; in studies compared against another copy, an unresolved V gene accounts for under half, and the cause of the remainder is not known. Clone size and V and J calls were adopted from that table, with D and trimming inferred from the DNA. The sample data list fewer than 1.4 million clones, and 70% to 80% of these were observed just once. Of the sample, 0.55% to 0.7% falls within the top ten clones.

This clone was observed a single time. Its antigen remains unidentified. Per-base quality was not reported, and no clone a single base away is much larger than it. Sequences SQVTM (CDR1) and ANQGSEA (CDR2) are obtained from the germline V gene. For this chain, trimming is 3 bases at the V end and 4 bases at the J end, and the number of junction bases without a gene match is 3. The CDR3, from cysteine to phenylalanine, totals 14 residues. Only the CDR3 DNA is retained, 42 bases long and in frame from the first base. The donors were healthy, HIV-negative adults with no recently reported acute infections or vaccinations. Every donor was a Caucasian adult living in Nashville, Tennessee, USA. Magnetic negative selection was used to enrich CD4+ T cells, after which naive cells were positively selected on CD45RA and the negative fraction became the memory subset. Blood was collected by leukapheresis, and PBMCs were isolated by Ficoll-Histopaque density gradient centrifugation and then cryopreserved in liquid nitrogen vapor phase. Analytical flow cytometry was used to check the purity and quantity of each magnetically sorted T cell population. Genomic DNA was isolated from every sorted fraction and measured by UV absorbance on a Nanodrop 2000c.

The chain was built from TRBV29-1 and TRBJ2-2; 9 central bases correspond to TRBD1. The sequence came from a man aged 18 to 30 in good health. Some clones in this sample may be carry-over from other donors' samples. Sequencing used memory CD4+ T cells from PBMCs. According to the study, the label for this sample's cell subset or site signals: CD45RA-negative fraction. CDR3 sequence: CSVDGGQGTGELFF. The bases are TGCAGCGTTGATGGGGGACAGGGCACCGGGGAGCTGTTTTTT.